This T cell receptor (beta chain) was identified during a study of blood T cell repertoires in COVID-19. Study at large: Both acute and convalescent COVID-19 samples were obtained from the United States, Italy and Spain. PBMCs, B-cell-depleted T cells, or T cells were the source of the cDNA or gDNA that made up the material.

In the original processing: Amplification of reference gene primers was used by the study to estimate nucleated cell counts. Clones were read by immunoSEQ multiplex PCR, and TCRdb kept only the in-frame ones, dropping some. Clone size and the V and J calls come from that table; the DNA yielded D and trimming. The sample consists of approximately 130,000 clones, 82% of them appearing once. In germline, CDR1 is SGHVS, CDR2 FQNEAQ. CDR3 length: 15 residues. V was clipped by 5 bases and J by 6 bases; unmatched bases: 5. J is TRBJ1-6 and V is TRBV7-8; 9 bases match TRBD1. The receptor's source is a human donor in a cohort sampled during active COVID-19. The sample consisted of peripheral blood. CDR3 residues: CASSQDRGGNSPLHF. CDR3 nucleotides: TGTGCCAGCAGCCAGGACAGGGGAGGTAATTCACCCCTCCACTTT.